This TCR beta chain is drawn from a study of OX40 agonist ivuxolimab in advanced cancers. Background on the study: Ivuxolimab, which patients received intravenously every 2 weeks, was dosed at 0.01 to 10 mg/kg.

This clone has only a few counts. CDR1 and CDR2 (germline): KGHSH, LQKENI. The CDR3 has 16 amino acids. The V and J ends lost 2 bases and 1 base respectively, with 14 bases between them. Clones were read by immunoSEQ multiplex PCR, and TCRdb kept only the in-frame ones, dropping some. The table has 55,000 to 85,000 clones, 75% to 90% seen once; the top ten hold around 2.8%. This TCR came from an adult with an advanced solid tumor such as melanoma, head and neck, liver or kidney cancer. V and J are TRBV18 and TRBJ1-1; D gene ambiguous. The sample was CD4+ or CD8+ T cells sorted from blood, taken in a trial of the OX40 agonist ivuxolimab. CDR3 sequence: CASSPAPGRANTEAFF. CDR3 nucleotide sequence: TGTGCCAGCTCACCAGCCCCGGGCCGGGCGAACACTGAAGCTTTCTTT.